This T cell receptor beta chain was identified during a study of beta chain features in type 1 diabetes. As for the study in general: Researchers looked at roughly 110 million sorted cells across all samples.

General observations from the study: The naive, central memory and Treg TCRB repertoires looked more alike in patients than they did in healthy donors.

Sorting with CD45RO/CCR7/CD25/CD127/CD95/CD27 yielded naive, central memory, regulatory and stem-like memory CD4+ cells. As for this clone: The antigen is not known.

The sequenced template was cDNA made from the entire isolated RNA. TCRdb keeps only in-frame clones here, not all; method: immunoSEQ multiplex PCR. The data show 350,000 to 450,000 clones, about 15% seen once. The receptor comes from a woman between 18 and 30 years old in good health. Sequences were obtained from naive CD4+ T cells from blood.

The chain's CDR3 is CASTSLGQGEQFF. In DNA, the CDR3 is TGCGCCAGTACCTCTCTAGGTCAAGGTGAGCAGTTCTTC. J is TRBJ2-1 and V is TRBV5-1; D is ambiguous. The CDR3 is made up of 13 amino acids. The germline V gene encodes CDR1 SGHRS and CDR2 YFSETQ. V dropped 8 bases and J dropped 9 bases, with 18 bases sitting between them.